Shown below are 16 T cell receptor beta chains from a single sample sequenced in a study of T cells in tuberculosis. Cells were sorted from thawed PBMC rested overnight and stained with GMM-loaded CD1B tetramer, viability dye and anti-CD3. The lipid loaded on the CD1B tetramers was C32 glucose monomycolate from Rhodococcus equi. Using immunoSEQ multiplex PCR, the repertoire was profiled, and TCRdb retains in-frame clones only, with some absent. The table has roughly 92,000 clones, approximately 91% seen once; the top ten hold under 2.5%. The sequenced material came from CD1b-GMM tetramer-negative cells sorted from PBMCs. Source of these receptors: an adult woman with latent tuberculosis.

This sequence joins TRBV30 and TRBJ2-1, with 7 bases matching TRBD2. The CDR3 has 16 amino acids. Germline-derived CDR1 and CDR2 are GTSNPN and SVGIG (reference sequence). With 3 bases clipped from V and 3 bases from J, the junction kept 11 bases outside the gene matches. The CDR3 sequence is CAWSDPQRGDYNEQFF. The CDR3 DNA follows: TGTGCCTGGAGCGACCCTCAGCGGGGTGACTACAATGAGCAGTTCTTC. Supplemented by reference TRBV30 and TRBJ2-1, the full variable domain reads SQTIHQWPATLVQPVGSPLSLECTVEGTSNPNLYWYRQAAGRGLQLLFYSVGIGQISSEVPQNLSASRPQDRQFILSSKKLLLSDSGFYLCAWSDPQRGDYNEQFFGPGTRLTVL.

This clone was observed a single time. V usage is TRBV19 and J usage is TRBJ1-2; D possibly corresponds to TRBD1 (5 bases). CDR1 and CDR2 from the germline V gene are LNHDA and SQIVND (reference sequence). The CDR3 runs to 13 residues. V lost 4 bases to trimming and J lost 4 bases, with 10 bases between them. For the CDR3, the DNA is TGTGCCAGTAGTACCCGAGACAGCTATGGCTACACCTTC. Encoded protein: CASSTRDSYGYTF.

The CDR3 loop reads CASSQQETSGVAAKNIQYF. DNA for the CDR3: TGTGCCAGCAGCCAGCAGGAGACTAGCGGGGTCGCAGCCAAAAACATTCAGTACTTC. The genes are TRBV4-2 and TRBJ2-4; 11 bases map to TRBD2. The CDR3 consists of 19 residues. The germline CDR1 and CDR2 sequences are LGHNA and YNFKEQ. V lost 3 bases and J lost 0; bases outside the gene matches: 10.

The chain employs TRBV7-9 and TRBJ2-2; 8 bases agree with TRBD1. This CDR3 contains 15 residues. V was clipped by 1 base and J by 6 bases; unmatched bases: 4. The V gene's germline CDR1 is SEHNR and CDR2 FQNEAQ (reference sequence). The CDR3 bases are TGTGCCAGCAGCTTAGGGCAGGGGGCCTCCGGGGAGCTGTTTTTT. Its translation is CASSLGQGASGELFF.

V usage is TRBV19 and J usage is TRBJ2-1, with D perhaps TRBD1 (6 bases). The CDR3 loop spans 15 amino acids. Trimming left V 6 bases short and J 0 bases short, with 12 bases between. Germline assignment: CDR1 LNHDA and CDR2 SQIVND (reference sequence). The CDR3 loop reads CASSGRGGSYNEQFF. CDR3 coding DNA: TGTGCCAGTAGCGGTCGAGGGGGCTCCTACAATGAGCAGTTCTTC.

This chain connects TRBV2 to TRBJ2-7; 9 bases fit TRBD1. CDR3 length equals 15 residues. V lost 2 bases to trimming and J lost 4 bases; unmatched junction nucleotides: 6. Germline V CDR1 and CDR2: SNHLY, FYNNEI. CDR3 bases: TGTGCCAGCAGTGAAACCGGGACAGGGCTATACGAGCAGTACGTC. Translation: CASSETGTGLYEQYV.

V usage is TRBV5-4 and J usage is TRBJ2-7, with D hard to call. V lost 1 base to trimming and J lost 6 bases, with 14 bases between them. This CDR3 is 14 amino acids long. Per the germline V gene, CDR1 is SGHNT and CDR2 is YYREEE (reference sequence). The chain's CDR3 is CASSLRSRPLEQYF. CDR3 nucleotides: TGTGCCAGCAGCTTGCGGTCTCGCCCCCTCGAGCAGTACTTC. Drawing the rest from reference TRBV5-4 and TRBJ2-7, the complete variable domain is ETGVTQSPTHLIKTRGQQVTLRCSSQSGHNTVSWYQQALGQGPQFIFQYYREEENGRGNFPPRFSGLQFPNYSSELNVNALELDDSALYLCASSLRSRPLEQYFGPGTRLTVT.

The chain couples TRBV10-3 to TRBJ1-5, with TRBD1 matching over 7 bases. Germline V CDR1 and CDR2: ENHRY, SYGVKD. This CDR3 spans 16 amino acids. J gave up 5 bases and V 0 bases, and 7 bases lay outside the gene matches. CDR3 nucleotides: TGTGCCATCAGTGAGTCTGCAGGGGGTTTAGATCAGCCCCAGCATTTT. Translation: CAISESAGGLDQPQHF.

The genes are TRBV11-2 and TRBJ2-1; TRBD1 might be the D (6 bases). This CDR3 comprises 14 residues. With 0 bases removed from V and 12 bases from J, the gap between germline ends came to 15 bases. CDR1 and CDR2 from the germline V gene are SGHAT and FQNNGV. CDR3: CASSLDQLTGGQFF. The CDR3 DNA follows: TGTGCCAGCAGCTTAGATCAGTTGACAGGCGGGCAGTTCTTC.

This clone was detected only once. The rearrangement links TRBV28 to TRBJ1-4; TRBD1 aligns across 7 bases. The V and J ends lost 8 bases and 7 bases, in that order; junction bases with no gene match: 7. CDR3 length: 13 residues. Germline values: CDR1 MDHEN, CDR2 SYDVKM. The DNA of the CDR3 is TGTGCCAGCGGAAGACAGGGCATTGAAAAACTGTTTTTT. It is translated as CASGRQGIEKLFF.

The chain uses TRBV15 and TRBJ2-2, with 9 bases fitting TRBD2. The CDR3 consists of 14 residues. V lost 6 bases, J lost 5 bases, and 4 bases stayed unmatched. Germline V gene data show CDR1 as LNHNV and CDR2 as YYDKDF (reference sequence). As DNA, the CDR3 is TGTGCCACCAGACAAAGCGGGGGGACCGGGGAGCTGTTTTTT. Residues: CATRQSGGTGELFF.

The genes are TRBV27 and TRBJ1-1; the D gene is possibly TRBD1 (5 bases). The CDR3 covers 15 residues. Deletions cut 0 bases from V and 5 bases from J, with 13 bases between. CDR1 and CDR2 (germline): MNHEY, SMNVEV (reference sequence). The CDR3 region has the DNA TGTGCCAGCAGTTTATCGAAAGGGGTGGGGACTGAAGCTTTCTTT. Protein product: CASSLSKGVGTEAFF.

The CDR3 sequence is CASSFAGAGRTNEKLFF. The CDR3 bases are TGTGCCAGCAGCTTCGCAGGGGCAGGAAGAACTAATGAAAAACTGTTTTTT. This chain uses TRBV13 with TRBJ1-4; D may be TRBD1 (6 bases). Trimming pared 3 bases from V and 1 base from J, leaving 15 bases between. This CDR3 is 17 amino acids long. Germline-derived CDR1 and CDR2 are PRHDT and FYEKMQ (reference sequence).

The V gene is TRBV5-1, the J gene TRBJ1-1; D unclear. The CDR3 consists of 12 residues. Germline CDR1 is SGHRS and CDR2 is YFSETQ. Between the trimmed V and J ends, which lost 0 bases and 3 bases, there was a span of 3 bases. The CDR3 DNA reads TGCGCCAGCAGCTTGGAGCACACTGAAGCTTTCTTT. It specifies CASSLEHTEAFF.

The chain carries TRBV27 and TRBJ2-3; no clear D. The CDR3 loop spans 14 amino acids. Per the germline V gene, CDR1 is MNHEY and CDR2 is SMNVEV (reference sequence). Trimming took off 1 base at V and 0 bases at J, with 5 bases between the two ends. Here the CDR3 reads CASSLYWSTDTQYF. In DNA, the CDR3 is TGTGCCAGCAGTTTATACTGGAGCACAGATACGCAGTATTTT.

This clone was seen just once. The rearrangement joins TRBV5-4 to TRBJ2-2; D perhaps matches TRBD1 (5 bases). V was trimmed by 0 bases and J by 7 bases, leaving 7 bases between them. The CDR3 sequence is 13 residues long. From germline, CDR1 is SGHNT and CDR2 YYREEE (reference sequence). The CDR3 DNA follows: TGTGCCAGCAGCTTGGAAGGGGTCGGGGAGCTGTTTTTT. Translated, it gives CASSLEGVGELFF.